The 14 T cell receptor beta chains listed next were all sequenced from one sample in a study of brain T cells in children with intractable seizures. Documented time point: blood from clinic visit 5 months post-surgery; TSC patient then seizure free. Libraries were prepared by immunoSEQ multiplex PCR; TCRdb keeps only in-frame clonotypes and omits some of them. The sample lists a few hundred thousand clones, 93% occurring once. The sample was peripheral blood, taken about 5 months after surgery. These receptors originate from a boy younger than two with tuberous sclerosis and intractable seizures.

The chain employs TRBV3-1 (or the pseudogene TRBV3-2) and TRBJ1-2; D is unclear. V was trimmed by 3 bases and J by 4 bases, leaving 18 bases between them. Germline V lookup: CDR1 LGHDT, CDR2 YNNKEL (reference sequence). The CDR3 totals 16 residues. In DNA form, the CDR3 reads TGTGCCAGCAGCCATGCAACGTTCACAGCCCTCTATGGCTACACCTTC. Translation gives CASSHATFTALYGYTF.

The chain combines TRBV7-8 with TRBJ2-7, with 11 nucleotides matching TRBD2. CDR3 length: 15 residues. V shed 0 bases and J 3 bases; nucleotides not matched to a gene: 1. Per germline, CDR1 SGHVS and CDR2 FQNEAQ. The CDR3 DNA reads as TGTGCCAGCAGCTTAGCAACTAGCGGGGGCTACGAGCAGTACTTC. Encoded protein: CASSLATSGGYEQYF.

V and J are TRBV21-1 and TRBJ1-6; TRBD1 is the table's D call, not checked against the DNA. TRBV21-1 is a listed pseudogene. CDR3 length: 17 amino acids. The CDR3 spells CASSKALAGILDSPLHF. CDR3 sequence (DNA): TGTGCCAGCAGCAAAGCGCTTGCAGGGATATTGGATTCACCCCTCCACTTT.

This chain links TRBV7-9 with TRBJ2-7, with D perhaps TRBD1 (6 bases). CDR1 and CDR2 (germline): SEHNR, FQNEAQ (reference sequence). CDR3 length: 13 amino acids. Trimming removed 4 bases at V and 7 bases at J, with 14 bases between. The CDR3 DNA reads TGTGCCAGCAGCTCCTCCCAGGGGCGGGAGCAGTACTTC. This encodes CASSSSQGREQYF.

The rearrangement links TRBV2 to TRBJ2-7; 7 bases agree with TRBD1. Germline V CDR1 and CDR2: SNHLY, FYNNEI. Trimming took 7 bases from V and 0 from J; bases not matched to a gene: 12. The CDR3 runs 16 residues. CDR3 coding DNA: TGTGCCAGCATCGATATAAACAGGGGACCCTCCTACGAGCAGTACTTC. Translated: CASIDINRGPSYEQYF.

The chain joins TRBV5-8 to TRBJ1-1; no definite D call. CDR1 is SGHTS, CDR2 YDEGEE, per germline. CDR3 length equals 13 residues. The V gene lost 1 base and the J gene lost 0 bases, with 4 bases spanning the gap. The CDR3 region has the DNA TGTGCCAGCAGCTTGCACGTGAACACTGAAGCTTTCTTT. Amino acid sequence: CASSLHVNTEAFF.

The chain recombines TRBV19 with TRBJ1-2; weak D call: TRBD1 (6 bases). V lost 7 bases, J lost 4 bases, and 22 bases lay in between. This CDR3 is 16 amino acids long. Germline assignment: CDR1 LNHDA and CDR2 SQIVND (reference sequence). CDR3 amino acids: CASTDRWVRGSYGYTF. The CDR3 DNA reads TGTGCCAGTACCGACAGGTGGGTCAGAGGGAGCTATGGCTACACCTTC.

The chain recombines TRBV4-1 with TRBJ1-6; D is ambiguous. Germline CDR1 is MGHRA and CDR2 is YSYEKL. V was trimmed by 4 bases and J by 4 bases, leaving 8 bases between them. The CDR3 has 14 residues. The chain's CDR3 is CASSLDGYNSPLHF. The CDR3 nucleotides are TGCGCCAGCAGCCTCGACGGATATAATTCACCCCTCCACTTT.

The V gene is TRBV28, the J gene TRBJ1-5, with D unclear. This CDR3 has 15 residues. In germline, CDR1 is MDHEN, CDR2 SYDVKM. Trimming took off 3 bases at V and 0 bases at J, with 9 bases between the two ends. CDR3 amino acids: CASSFIGNSNQPQHF. The CDR3 nucleotides read TGTGCCAGCAGTTTTATAGGGAATAGCAATCAGCCCCAGCATTTT.

CDR3 loop: CASSMGQGRTYEQYF. As DNA, the CDR3 is TGTGCCAGCAGCATGGGACAGGGGAGGACCTACGAGCAGTACTTC. The chain uses TRBV9 and TRBJ2-7, with 10 bases identical to TRBD1. CDR3 length: 15 amino acids. Germline V gene lookup returns CDR1 SGDLS and CDR2 YYNGEE. With V trimmed by 4 bases and J by 2 bases, 6 bases remained unmatched.

The chain joins TRBV27 to TRBJ2-1; 8 nucleotides align to TRBD1. The CDR3 length is 15 residues. V gave up 7 bases and J gave up 1 base; unmatched junction bases: 6. The V gene's germline CDR1 is MNHEY and CDR2 SMNVEV (reference sequence). The CDR3, as DNA: TGTGCCAGCACTCCCGGACAGGGATCCTACAATGAGCAGTTCTTC. Translating it yields CASTPGQGSYNEQFF.

The V gene is TRBV19, the J gene TRBJ2-1; 8 nucleotides line up with TRBD2. The CDR3 covers 18 residues. The V and J ends lost 4 bases and 1 base, in that order; junction bases with no gene match: 12. Germline CDR1 reads LNHDA; CDR2 reads SQIVND (reference sequence). Here the CDR3 DNA reads TGTGCCAGTAGTAAGGGACTAGTGGGAGGGCCTTCCTACAATGAGCAGTTCTTC. Translating it yields CASSKGLVGGPSYNEQFF. Full variable domain (missing parts from reference TRBV19 and TRBJ2-1): DGGITQSPKYLFRKEGQNVTLSCEQNLNHDAMYWYRQDPGQGLRLIYYSQIVNDFQKGDIAEGYSVSREKKESFPLTVTSAQKNPTAFYLCASSKGLVGGPSYNEQFFGPGTRLTVL.

J is TRBJ1-1 and V is TRBV12-3 or TRBV12-4; TRBD1 aligns across 7 bases. V was pared by 4 bases and J by 4 bases, with 3 bases of the junction left unmatched. This CDR3 contains 13 residues. The CDR3 nucleotides read TGTGCCAGCAGTTCCCCAGGGGGCACTGAAGCTTTCTTT. Its protein is CASSSPGGTEAFF.

The sample holds one count of this clone. The chain is built from TRBV19 and TRBJ2-1, with TRBD1 matching 9 bases. Germline V gene sequence: CDR1 LNHDA, CDR2 SQIVND (reference sequence). The CDR3 length is 13 residues. V shed 4 bases, J shed 10 bases, and the junction held 5 bases outside the gene matches. The CDR3 reads CASSTGTGLEQFF. Written as DNA, the CDR3 is TGTGCCAGTAGTACCGGGACAGGGCTCGAGCAGTTCTTC. The whole variable domain, remainder taken from reference TRBV19 and TRBJ2-1, is DGGITQSPKYLFRKEGQNVTLSCEQNLNHDAMYWYRQDPGQGLRLIYYSQIVNDFQKGDIAEGYSVSREKKESFPLTVTSAQKNPTAFYLCASSTGTGLEQFFGPGTRLTVL.